These T cell receptor beta chains were read from a single sample in a study of siplizumab effects on memory and regulatory T cells. Sequencing was performed with immunoSEQ multiplex PCR; in TCRdb, only in-frame clones are kept and a portion is missing. Of approximately 98,000 clones in the sample, just under 95% were seen once. The material sequenced was non-Treg CD4+ T cells sorted from blood. The receptors stem from a human donor in good health. Each CDR3 is given with its conserved first and last residue. A D gene is named only where the DNA matches it firmly. Some rows have no size entry. The others give once, few or many, or a class for an expanded clone.

>.|16|TRBJ1-1|.|TRBV19
CASRAADRVFGTEAFF
TGTGCCAGTAGGGCCGCGGACAGAGTCTTTGGCACTGAAGCTTTCTTT
>.|11|TRBJ1-2|.|TRBV18
CASSPGHGYTF
TGTGCCAGCTCACCAGGTCATGGCTACACCTTC
>.|14|TRBJ1-5|.|TRBV10-3
CAIREDSRNQPQHF
TGTGCCATCAGGGAGGACAGTCGCAATCAGCCCCAGCATTTT
>.|11|TRBJ2-3|.|TRBV18
CASSPADTQYF
TGTGCCAGCTCACCGGCAGATACGCAGTATTTT
>.|16|TRBJ2-1|once|TRBV21-1
CASSNWGLADSNEQFF
TGTGCCAGCAGCAACTGGGGGCTAGCGGACAGCAATGAGCAGTTCTTC
>.|16|TRBJ2-1|.|TRBV5-1
CASSPRFSGTYNEQFF
TGCGCCAGCAGTCCCAGGTTTAGCGGAACCTACAATGAGCAGTTCTTC
>.|14|TRBJ1-1|.|TRBV6-6
CASRGSTRNTEAFF
TGTGCCAGCAGGGGGAGTACGCGTAACACTGAAGCTTTCTTT
>TRBD1|15|TRBJ2-3|.|TRBV27
CASSPRTGPTDTQYF
TGTGCCAGCAGTCCAAGGACAGGGCCCACAGATACGCAGTATTTT
>.|11|TRBJ1-2|.|TRBV28
CASSAAYGYTF
TGTGCCAGTTCTGCCGCGTATGGCTACACCTTC
>.|14|TRBJ1-2|.|TRBV6-5
CASRLAGPNYGYTF
TGTGCCAGCAGGCTCGCGGGACCCAACTATGGCTACACCTTC
>TRBD2|18|TRBJ2-3|once|TRBV9
CASSRRWGLARDTDTQYF
TGTGCCAGCAGTCGTAGGTGGGGACTAGCTCGGGACACAGATACGCAGTATTTT
>.|14|TRBJ1-1|once|TRBV9
CASRPPGTNTEAFF
TGTGCCAGCAGACCCCCAGGGACGAACACTGAAGCTTTCTTT
>.|13|TRBJ1-1|.|TRBV30
CAWILGRNTEAFF
TGTGCCTGGATCTTGGGCCGGAACACTGAAGCTTTCTTT
>TRBD2|16|TRBJ2-1|few|TRBV7-7
CASSLLAGGPTNEQFF
TGTGCCAGCAGCTTACTGGCGGGAGGCCCTACCAATGAGCAGTTCTTC
>TRBD1|15|TRBJ1-1|.|TRBV9
CASSAGDRGNTEAFF
TGTGCCAGCAGCGCTGGGGACAGGGGGAACACTGAAGCTTTCTTT
>TRBD2|17|TRBJ2-7|.|TRBV28
CASIALVSFGGTYEQYF
TGTGCCAGCATCGCTTTAGTTTCGTTCGGGGGGACCTACGAGCAGTACTTC
>.|10|TRBJ1-2|.|TRBV28
CASRRDGYTF
TGTGCCAGCCGTCGGGATGGCTACACCTTC
>TRBD2|20|TRBJ2-7|.|TRBV4-2
CASSQRVGTSGDKSSYEQYF
TGTGCCAGCAGCCAGAGGGTGGGGACTAGCGGCGACAAGAGCTCCTACGAGCAGTACTTC
>TRBD1|14|TRBJ2-7|.|TRBV5-4
CASSSPGQGYEQYF
TGTGCCAGCAGCTCCCCGGGACAGGGTTACGAGCAGTACTTC
>.|16|TRBJ1-5|.|TRBV19
CASQPPLNGEGDLQHF
TGTGCCAGTCAACCACCGCTTAACGGAGAGGGAGACTTACAGCATTTT
>.|11|TRBJ2-7|.|TRBV13
CASSRSYEQYF
TGTGCCAGCAGTAGGAGCTACGAGCAGTACTTC
>.|15|TRBJ2-5|.|TRBV7-6
CASSLSGPGEETQYF
TGTGCCAGCAGCTTATCCGGCCCTGGGGAAGAGACCCAGTACTTC
>TRBD2|19|TRBJ2-1|.|TRBV11-1
CASSLYLEGTSGDYNEQFF
TGTGCCAGCAGCTTATACCTCGAAGGGACTAGCGGAGACTACAATGAGCAGTTCTTC
>TRBD2|13|TRBJ2-1|.|TRBV19
CASSPQVGARGVF
TGTGCCAGTAGCCCCCAGGTAGGAGCTCGGGGGGTCTTC